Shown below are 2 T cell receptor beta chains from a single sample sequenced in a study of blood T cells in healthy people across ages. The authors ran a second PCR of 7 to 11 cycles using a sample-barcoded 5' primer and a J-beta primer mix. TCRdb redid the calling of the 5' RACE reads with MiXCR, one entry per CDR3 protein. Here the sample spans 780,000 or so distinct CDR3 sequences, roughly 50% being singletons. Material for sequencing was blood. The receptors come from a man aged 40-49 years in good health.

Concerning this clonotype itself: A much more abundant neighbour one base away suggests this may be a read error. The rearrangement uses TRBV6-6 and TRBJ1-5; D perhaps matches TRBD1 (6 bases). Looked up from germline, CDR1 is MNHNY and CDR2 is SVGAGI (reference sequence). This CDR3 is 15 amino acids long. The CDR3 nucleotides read TGTGCCAGCAGCCCCAGCCTGGGGGGCAAGCAGCCCCAGCATTTT. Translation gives CASSPSLGGKQPQHF.

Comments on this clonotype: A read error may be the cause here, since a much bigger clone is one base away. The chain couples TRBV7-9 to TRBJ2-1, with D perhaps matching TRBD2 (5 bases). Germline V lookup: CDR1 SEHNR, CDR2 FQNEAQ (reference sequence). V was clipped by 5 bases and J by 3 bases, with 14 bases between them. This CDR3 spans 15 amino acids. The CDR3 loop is CASSAWRALYNEQFF. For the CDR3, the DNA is TGTGCCAGCAGCGCCTGGCGGGCTCTCTACAATGAGCAGTTCTTC.